This T cell receptor (beta chain) was documented in a study of T cell responses to AZD1222 COVID-19 vaccine (dated by TCRdb to the early 2020s). About the full investigation: AZD1222 recipients whose second dose came at about 4 weeks and those whose second dose came at about 12 weeks were combined into one group, since spike-specific TCR depth and breadth did not differ between the two schedules. Trial participants were enrolled into age subgroups of 18-55, 56-69 and 70-plus years, which contained about 150, 28 and 57 TCR-sequenced participants, respectively. TCR sequencing covered more than 230 trial participants: nearly 210 given two doses of AZD1222 and about 26 given two doses of MenACWY control vaccine.

What the time point label conveys for this sample: baseline before first vaccination. Vaccinee samples came from UK trials COV001 and COV002, including a single-blind randomized controlled phase 2/3 trial of AZD1222 (ChAdOx1 nCoV-19) in healthy adults. For TCRbeta chain sequencing, PBMC samples were collected from trial participants at day 0 and at day 28 after the second dose. The CDR3 regions of human TCRbeta chains were analyzed by immunosequencing. From the authors' description of their analysis: TCRs in the repertoires were compared against a reference library of SARS-CoV-2-specific TCRs that had been generated with the MIRA antigen-specificity platform. Breadth was defined as the fraction of unique TCRs that were SARS-CoV-2-associated, and depth was defined as the fraction of total T cells that were SARS-CoV-2-associated. Each spike-specific TCR was assigned to its reactive spike region and to a CD4 or CD8 class using the MIRA data. Log10-transformed breadth and depth values were compared by one-way ANOVA with Sidak's multiple comparisons tests. TCRdb obtained this table from immuneACCESS and retained in-frame rearrangements with V and J assigned. These tables miss some clones; where compared with another copy, unresolved V genes account for less than half of the shortfall, and the remainder is unexplained. D and trimming were read from the DNA, whereas the V and J calls and clone size are those reported in that table. Counted in this sample were more than 85,000 clones; about 81% of them appeared once. The ten largest clones capture 4% to 6% of the sample.

Broad study findings and their caveats: Reportedly, close to half of the unique spike-specific TCRs recognized epitopes lying outside the regions that are mutated in the B.1.351 and B.1.1.7 variants. Spike-specific TCR breadth and depth rose significantly after two AZD1222 doses compared with day 0 and with MenACWY recipients. Because no day 14 peak-response samples were available, the repertoires could be characterized only after the peak T cell response. CD4 TCRs associated with the vaccine covered the entire spike protein, and the dominant responses were in regions 160-218 and 743-854. The 56-69-year group was small, and its depth increase did not reach significance, likely because of low power. Conclusions about previously exposed vaccinees are limited because only five or six AZD1222 recipients were SARS-CoV-2 seropositive at baseline. Participants were mostly white British and included more females than males, and it was suggested by the authors that clonal diversity may have been underestimated.

Note on this clone: Which antigen it targets is not known. The record has no base qualities; no much larger clone is one base away.

The TCR originated in an adult in good health. The material was peripheral blood, obtained on day 0 of AZD1222 vaccination.

The DNA sequence is TGTGCCAGCAGTTTGGTAGGGGCCAACGTCCTGACTTTC. Its coded protein is CASSLVGANVLTF. The chain links TRBV6-5 with TRBJ2-6; there is no confident call for the D gene. Sequences MNHEY (CDR1) and SVGAGI (CDR2) are obtained from the germline V gene. V is clipped by 4 bases and J by 4 bases, and the sequence between their germline boundaries is 5 bases long. The CDR3 contains 13 residues, cysteine and phenylalanine counted. Only the CDR3 portion is preserved as DNA: 39 bases, with reading frame beginning at the first base.